This T cell receptor beta chain emerged from a study of T cell repertoires in cytomegalovirus infection. Study-level points and caveats: Individuals carrying CMV plus the relevant HLA were identified by cumulative frequency of public TCR beta families. CMV-specific HLA-C-restricted TCR beta clonotypes dominated the ex vivo response.

On this clonotype: Its cognate antigen is unknown.

TCRdb reprocessed the reads with MiXCR, giving one entry per CDR3 protein. The table records more than 650,000 distinct CDR3 sequences, under 40% of them present only once. Between the trimmed V and J ends, which lost 5 bases and 8 bases, there was a span of 18 bases. This CDR3 is built from 14 residues. Per germline, CDR1 MNHEY and CDR2 SVGEGT. This receptor was taken from a human donor in good health (CMV status not recorded). Some clones in this sample may be carry-over from other donors' samples. V and J are TRBV6-2 or TRBV6-3 and TRBJ1-2, with D unresolved. The sequencing sample was made of PBMCs. CDR3 in amino acids: CASSEGNDRWGYTF. The CDR3 nucleotides read TGTGCCAGCAGTGAGGGAAACGACCGCTGGGGCTACACCTTC.